The 24 T cell receptor beta chains presented below share a single source sample, sequenced in a study of cytomegalovirus exposure and HLA in healthy donors. The PCR ran on 60 Vbeta and 13 Jbeta primers. Clones were sequenced by immunoSEQ multiplex PCR, and TCRdb holds only the in-frame ones, with some missing. The profile shows about 170,000 clones, approximately 80% of them singletons. Sequencing input: PBMCs. The receptors derive from a woman aged 50 to 60 in good health and CMV-seronegative.

Only one count was recorded for this clone. The chain recombines TRBV19 with TRBJ2-1; 8 positions agree with TRBD1. Germline V gives CDR1 LNHDA, CDR2 SQIVND (reference sequence). The V gene end was trimmed by 2 bases and the J gene end by 7 bases; junction bases not matched to a gene: 7. This CDR3 is 15 amino acids long. The CDR3 sequence is CASSISQGAGNEQFF. The CDR3 DNA reads as TGTGCCAGTAGTATATCCCAGGGGGCAGGGAATGAGCAGTTCTTC.

This chain uses TRBV7-3 with TRBJ2-3; 12 nucleotides line up with TRBD2. The ends lost 5 bases at V and 0 bases at J; junction bases unmatched: 6. Germline loops: CDR1 SGHTA, CDR2 FQGTGA. The CDR3 sequence is 17 residues long. Here the CDR3 reads CASSAPGTSGSTDTQYF. For the CDR3, the DNA is TGTGCCAGCAGCGCCCCCGGGACTAGCGGGAGCACAGATACGCAGTATTTT.

In this sample, this clone turned up a few times. V usage is TRBV28 and J usage is TRBJ2-7; TRBD2 agrees at 15 bases. The trim removed 3 bases at V and 5 bases at J, leaving 2 bases unmatched. The germline V gene encodes CDR1 MDHEN and CDR2 SYDVKM. The CDR3 is 15 residues long. In DNA, the CDR3 is TGTGCCAGCAGTTTCGGGACTAGCGGGAGGAACGAGCAGTACTTC. Its protein product is CASSFGTSGRNEQYF.

In this sample, this clone turned up a few times. The sample holds other DNA sequences that translate to the same CDR3. The V call is TRBV30, the J call TRBJ1-2; no definite D call. The germline V gene has CDR1 GTSNPN and CDR2 SVGIG (reference sequence). The ends were cut back, 3 bases at V and 5 bases at J, with 13 bases in the middle. The CDR3 covers 13 residues. The CDR3 sequence: CAWSREGLYGYTF. CDR3 in DNA: TGTGCCTGGAGCCGGGAGGGCTTGTATGGCTACACCTTC.

The count of this clone is one. Other DNA sequences in the sample encode the same CDR3. V usage is TRBV5-1 and J usage is TRBJ2-3, with 16 positions matching TRBD2. CDR3 length: 16 residues. V gave up 4 bases and J gave up 3 bases; unmatched junction bases: 2. Germline CDR1 is SGHRS and CDR2 is YFSETQ. CDR3 DNA: TGCGCCAGCAGCCCGGGACTAGCGGGAGGGACAGATACGCAGTATTTT. Translation: CASSPGLAGGTDTQYF.

This clone was seen once. This sequence joins TRBV5-4 and TRBJ2-1; D ambiguous. This CDR3 is built from 16 residues. Germline V gene sequence: CDR1 SGHNT, CDR2 YYREEE (reference sequence). Trimming removed 4 bases at V and 0 bases at J, with 14 bases between. The CDR3 DNA reads TGTGCCAGCAGCGCGCCGTTAGCCGGCTCCTACAATGAGCAGTTCTTC. Its protein is CASSAPLAGSYNEQFF.

This clone was seen more than once but under ten times. This chain connects TRBV18 to TRBJ1-1; TRBD1 matches 10 bases. Germline CDR1 and CDR2: KGHSH and LQKENI. The trim removed 4 bases at V and 1 base at J, leaving 6 bases unmatched. The CDR3 contains 16 residues. The CDR3 nucleotides are TGTGCCAGCTCACTACCTCGGACAGGGGGGAACACTGAAGCTTTCTTT. Amino acid sequence: CASSLPRTGGNTEAFF. The entire variable domain, with the rest obtained from reference TRBV18 and TRBJ1-1, is as follows: NAGVMQNPRHLVRRRGQEARLRCSPMKGHSHVYWYRQLPEEGLKFMVYLQKENIIDESGMPKERFSAEFPKEGPSILRIQQVVRGDSAAYFCASSLPRTGGNTEAFFGQGTRLTVV.

J is TRBJ1-2 and V is TRBV9; TRBD1 agrees at 7 bases. V shed 4 bases, J shed 7 bases, and the junction held 13 bases outside the gene matches. The CDR3 runs 15 residues. The germline gives CDR1 SGDLS, CDR2 YYNGEE. The CDR3 nucleotides read TGTGCCAGCAGCCCCGAAGGGACCTACAGGGGTGGCTACACCTTC. It specifies CASSPEGTYRGGYTF.

This clone occurred once. The CDR3 region has the DNA TGTGCCAGCTCGCCTGACAGGTTTGGTAATTCACCCCTCCACTTT. Amino acid sequence: CASSPDRFGNSPLHF. V usage is TRBV18 and J usage is TRBJ1-6; possible D gene TRBD1, 6 bases. V was shortened by 6 bases and J by 6 bases, with 15 bases between the two germline ends. The CDR3 length is 15 residues. Germline V gene data show CDR1 as KGHSH and CDR2 as LQKENI.

For the CDR3, the DNA is TGTGCCAGCAGCTTCAACCAAGAGACCCAGTACTTC. It encodes CASSFNQETQYF. The chain uses TRBV11-3 and TRBJ2-5; D unclear. The CDR3 covers 12 residues. In germline, CDR1 is SGHNT, CDR2 YENEEA. The V and J ends lost 3 bases and 0 bases respectively, with 2 bases between them.

CDR3 region: CASSKGRTANYGYTF. In nucleotides, the CDR3 is TGTGCCAGCAGTAAGGGACGGACAGCTAACTATGGCTACACCTTC. The chain couples TRBV28 to TRBJ1-2, with a weak D call TRBD1 (6 bases). Trimming pared 5 bases from V and 0 bases from J, leaving 13 bases between. CDR3 length: 15 residues. Germline values: CDR1 MDHEN, CDR2 SYDVKM.

This rearrangement joins TRBV19 to TRBJ2-1; D is perhaps TRBD2 (7 bases). This CDR3 has 16 residues. The V end was cut by 6 bases, the J end by 10 bases, with 25 bases between. Germline CDR1 reads LNHDA; CDR2 reads SQIVND (reference sequence). This chain's CDR3 is CASSGTGTRRGGEQFF. CDR3 DNA: TGTGCCAGTAGCGGGACCGGGACACGGAGGGGGGGCGAGCAGTTCTTC. Filled out from reference TRBV19 and TRBJ2-1, the complete variable domain reads DGGITQSPKYLFRKEGQNVTLSCEQNLNHDAMYWYRQDPGQGLRLIYYSQIVNDFQKGDIAEGYSVSREKKESFPLTVTSAQKNPTAFYLCASSGTGTRRGGEQFFGPGTRLTVL.

This clone has just a few counts. The chain couples TRBV15 to TRBJ2-3; 10 bases align to TRBD2. The germline CDR1 and CDR2 sequences are LNHNV and YYDKDF (reference sequence). CDR3 length: 16 residues. V shed 0 bases and J 4 bases; nucleotides not matched to a gene: 4. The CDR3 loop reads CATSRELAGSPDTQYF. CDR3 DNA: TGTGCCACCAGCAGAGAACTAGCGGGGTCTCCAGATACGCAGTATTTT.

The rearrangement uses TRBV27 and TRBJ1-2; 7 bases fit TRBD1. Germline-derived CDR1 and CDR2 are MNHEY and SMNVEV (reference sequence). The CDR3 length is 13 residues. The V gene end was trimmed by 8 bases and the J gene end by 8 bases; junction bases not matched to a gene: 11. CDR3: CASAPSETGGYTF. CDR3 DNA: TGTGCCAGCGCCCCATCCGAGACAGGGGGCTACACCTTC.

The CDR3 bases are TGTGCCAGCAGCCTAACTAGCGGGATATCTGAGCAGTTCTTC. Protein: CASSLTSGISEQFF. V is TRBV13 and J is TRBJ2-1; TRBD2 aligns across 10 bases. Germline values: CDR1 PRHDT, CDR2 FYEKMQ (reference sequence). The V gene end was trimmed by 5 bases and the J gene end by 9 bases; junction bases not matched to a gene: 7. The CDR3 loop spans 14 amino acids.

This chain links TRBV4-2 with TRBJ1-1; possibly TRBD1 for D (5 bases). The V end lost 1 base, the J end lost 6 bases, and 12 bases lay between the germline ends. The CDR3 has 14 amino acids. Per germline, CDR1 LGHNA and CDR2 YNFKEQ. CDR3 in DNA: TGTGCCAGCAGCCAAGTTGAGCGGGGGGCTGAAGCTTTCTTT. It yields the protein CASSQVERGAEAFF.

On this clone itself: This specimen includes other DNA sequences encoding the same CDR3. This rearrangement joins TRBV13 to TRBJ2-3; TRBD2 matches at 10 bases. Losses at the gene ends were 4 bases for V and 2 bases for J; bases not matched to a gene: 18. The CDR3 is made up of 20 amino acids. Germline CDR1 PRHDT, CDR2 FYEKMQ (reference sequence). The CDR3 sequence: CASSSRGGEPGLAATDTQYF. In DNA form, the CDR3 reads TGTGCCAGCAGCTCCAGGGGGGGGGAGCCCGGACTAGCGGCCACAGATACGCAGTATTTT.

This sequence joins TRBV7-6 and TRBJ1-1, with 7 bases that match TRBD1. V gave up 5 bases and J gave up 1 base; unmatched junction bases: 7. This CDR3 region has 15 residues. Germline-derived CDR1 and CDR2 are SGHVS and FNYEAQ. CDR3 in DNA: TGTGCCAGCAGCCCCCGGGACAGATCGAACACTGAAGCTTTCTTT. Translating gives CASSPRDRSNTEAFF.

V usage is TRBV10-2 and J usage is TRBJ2-7; the match to TRBD1 covers 7 bases. The germline gives CDR1 WSHSY, CDR2 SAAADI. CDR3 length equals 14 residues. The V and J ends lost 0 bases and 2 bases, in that order; junction bases with no gene match: 1. The CDR3 here is CASSESDRAYEQYF. The CDR3 DNA reads TGCGCCAGCAGTGAGTCCGACAGGGCCTACGAGCAGTACTTC.

The chain uses TRBV28 and TRBJ2-1; 7 nucleotides agree with TRBD1. V gave up 2 bases and J gave up 4 bases; unmatched junction bases: 5. CDR3 length: 15 residues. Looked up from germline, CDR1 is MDHEN and CDR2 is SYDVKM. DNA of the CDR3: TGTGCCAGCAGTTTACCAGGGGGTGGGTACAATGAGCAGTTCTTC. Its translation is CASSLPGGGYNEQFF.

The chain links TRBV4-2 to TRBJ2-1, with 11 bases lining up with TRBD2. The junction had 7 bases not matched to a gene; V was cut back by 2 bases and J by 4 bases. The CDR3 is 17 amino acids. Germline CDR1 reads LGHNA; CDR2 reads YNFKEQ. The CDR3 spells CASSQMASGRLYNEQFF. The CDR3 DNA is TGTGCCAGCAGCCAAATGGCTAGCGGGAGGTTATACAATGAGCAGTTCTTC.

This clone showed up just a few times. The chain joins TRBV6-6 to TRBJ2-1; 9 nucleotides line up with TRBD1. Looked up from germline, CDR1 is MNHNY and CDR2 is SVGAGI (reference sequence). J lost 7 bases, V lost 6 bases, and 13 bases had no gene match. The CDR3 covers 16 residues. The CDR3 region is CASSHRRDRDKNEQFF. In DNA, the CDR3 is TGTGCCAGCAGCCATCGCCGGGACAGGGATAAAAATGAGCAGTTCTTC.

This chain connects TRBV18 to TRBJ1-6, with a possible D match to TRBD1 (6 bases). The CDR3 is 13 residues long. Trimming stripped 4 bases from V and 15 bases from J, with 16 bases between. The V gene's germline CDR1 is KGHSH and CDR2 LQKENI. The CDR3 loop is CASSRSTQGFLHF. CDR3 nucleotides: TGTGCCAGCTCACGATCTACCCAGGGGTTCCTCCACTTT.

The chain recombines TRBV7-2 with TRBJ1-2, with TRBD1 as a possible D gene (5 bases). Looked up from germline, CDR1 is SGHTA and CDR2 is FQGNSA. The CDR3 loop spans 14 amino acids. V dropped 5 bases and J dropped 4 bases, with 14 bases sitting between them. Here the CDR3 DNA reads TGTGCCAGCAGCCAAGATGGGGCGGCCTATGGCTACACCTTC. Its protein is CASSQDGAAYGYTF.